Sequencing of this TCR beta chain was carried out in a study of blood T cell repertoires in COVID-19 (TCRdb year 2020). Looking at the study overall: Samples covering the acute and convalescent phases of COVID-19 were provided by collaborators in the United States, Italy and Spain. The prospective study material was composed of cDNA or gDNA derived from T cells, B-cell-depleted T cells, or PBMCs. The sample metadata nearly always contained a de-identified subject ID, COVID-19 status, age in years and sex. HLA class I and class II types, where available, came from metadata supplied by the sample provider rather than from assay-based typing. The samples were drawn from two sources: the first 160 participants of the ongoing ImmuneRACE study, and over 1,000 subjects contributed by 6 global collaborators. The repertoires were released in a freely available public database meant as a resource for research on the immune response to SARS-CoV-2. Subjects who had been exposed to COVID-19, were actively infected with it, or had recovered from it provided the deeply sampled blood TCRbeta repertoires that made up the dataset.

One collaborating source in Seattle enrolled patients during active infection and followed them longitudinally through the course of disease. Collaborating institutions collected whole blood in K2EDTA tubes following their own protocols. Collaborator samples were shipped for TCRbeta analysis as frozen whole blood, isolated PBMCs, or DNA extracted from either sample type. As regards this clone: The antigen it recognizes is unknown. The sample holds no much larger clone one base away, and base qualities are not on file.

TCRbeta CDR3 regions were amplified from genomic DNA using the immunoSEQ Assay, a bias-controlled multiplex PCR. The original methods were these. The number of nucleated cells in each sample was estimated by amplification of reference gene primers within the assay. To quantify the absolute abundance of each unique TCRbeta CDR3 rearrangement, sequence reads were collapsed and filtered. Productive Simpson clonality was computed per sample as the square root of Simpson's diversity index over productive rearrangements. TCRdb re-hosts the immuneACCESS table, in-frame sequences only. Its copies lack some clones; in the studies checked, an unresolved V gene accounts for under half of them, and the cause for the rest is not known. V and J calls and clone size follow that table, whereas D and trimming were derived from the DNA. The table for this sample lists nearly 50,000 clones; around 87% of them were counted only once. Jointly, the top ten make up 2.1% of the sample.

General study outcomes and caveats: How much clinical and demographic metadata was included differed by source and by participant, and the metadata was provided uncurated.

The TCR was taken from a woman of 80 years or more with COVID-19, enrolled during active disease. The specimen sequenced was peripheral blood.

The CDR3 protein sequence reads: CASSLDRGYEQYF. The DNA sequence is as follows: TGTGCCAGCAGCTTGGACAGGGGTTACGAGCAGTACTTC. The V and J segments used are TRBV5-8 and TRBJ2-7; TRBD1 agrees with 7 junctional bases. The junction shows trimming of 0 bases on V and 4 bases on J, and the gene matches do not reach 1 base of it. Looking up the germline V gene yields CDR1 SGHTS and CDR2 YDEGEE. Inclusive of the bounding cysteine and phenylalanine, the CDR3 is 13 residues long. Of all the DNA, just the CDR3 is kept, 39 bases in frame from base 1. The full variable domain, with segments outside the CDR3 supplied by the reference TRBV5-8 and TRBJ2-7 proteins, appears as EAGVTQSPTHLIKTRGQQATLRCSPISGHTSVYWYQQALGLGLQFLLWYDEGEERNRGNFPPRFSGRQFPNYSSELNVNALELEDSALYLCASSLDRGYEQYFGPGTRLTVT.